These 17 T cell receptor beta chains were all obtained from the same sample, sequenced in a study of regulatory T cells in long-lasting Graves disease. Noted time point: persistent/refractory GD, antithyroid drugs over 5 years with positive TRAb. PBMC RNA served as the TCR library source. The authors built TCR beta libraries using iRepertoire HTBI primers and Arm-PCR of CDR3 regions. MiXCR, applied by TCRdb to the multiplex PCR reads, yields one record per CDR3 protein. The sample gives a few hundred thousand distinct CDR3 sequences, less than 30% of which show up once; about 29% is in the top ten. This specimen was peripheral blood mononuclear cells (PBMCs), taken when the disease was refractory, from a patient treated with antithyroid drugs. These receptors all come from a woman aged 40 to 49 with Graves disease.

This clonotype was seen ten or more times. The V call is TRBV2, the J call TRBJ2-5, with 7 nucleotides matching TRBD1. In germline, CDR1 is SNHLY, CDR2 FYNNEI. V was clipped by 4 bases and J by 4 bases; unmatched bases: 3. The CDR3 has 13 amino acids. The CDR3 loop is CASSGQGRETQYF. In DNA form, the CDR3 reads TGTGCCAGCAGTGGACAGGGTCGAGAGACCCAGTACTTC.

This clonotype was counted between two and nine times. The CDR3 DNA reads TGCGCCAGCAGCCCCCCGTGGCAGTTAACGAAATCGTACGAGCAGTACTTC. This codes for CASSPPWQLTKSYEQYF. J is TRBJ2-7 and V is TRBV5-1; no clear D. Trimming shortened V by 4 bases and J by 4 bases, and 24 bases separated the two germline ends. Germline loops: CDR1 SGHRS, CDR2 YFSETQ. The CDR3 is 17 residues long.

This clonotype was found many times. The V and J genes are TRBV28 and TRBJ1-5; 9 nucleotides align to TRBD1. The junction had 7 bases not matched to a gene; V was cut back by 3 bases and J by 7 bases. Germline V gives CDR1 MDHEN, CDR2 SYDVKM. The CDR3 covers 15 residues. The CDR3 here is CASSFPTGTGQPQHF. The CDR3 bases are TGTGCCAGCAGTTTTCCGACAGGGACAGGGCAGCCCCAGCATTTT.

This clonotype appeared many times. This chain joins TRBV6-1 and TRBJ2-7; D is possibly TRBD1 or TRBD2 (5 bases each). CDR3 size: 14 residues. Trimming stripped 6 bases from V and 1 base from J, with 13 bases between. Germline V gives CDR1 MNHNS, CDR2 SASEGT. The CDR3 sequence is CASRPRDHSYEQYF. The CDR3 DNA reads TGTGCCAGCAGACCGAGGGACCATTCCTACGAGCAGTACTTC.

This clonotype was recorded many times. V gene TRBV10-2 combines with J gene TRBJ2-7; TRBD1 is a possible D gene (5 bases). CDR1 and CDR2 from the germline V gene are WSHSY and SAAADI. Trimming removed 4 bases from V and 1 base from J, with 8 bases in between. CDR3 length: 13 residues. The chain's CDR3 is CASSVDSSYEQYF. DNA of the CDR3: TGCGCCAGCAGTGTTGACAGTTCCTACGAGCAGTACTTC.

Worth noting for this clonotype: This sequence may be a read error, since a much larger clone differs from it by one base. Here the CDR3 omits its conserved ending phenylalanine or tryptophan, so a read error is the likely source. The chain combines TRBV29-1 with TRBJ1-1, with D tentatively TRBD1 (5 bases). This CDR3 is 14 amino acids long. Trimming pared 4 bases from V and 3 bases from J, leaving 15 bases between. The V gene's germline CDR1 is SQVTM and CDR2 ANQGSEA. In nucleotides, the CDR3 is TGCAGCGTTGCCAAGGGGTATAGTGACACTGAAGCTTTCCTT. It codes for CSVAKGYSDTEAFL.

About this clonotype itself: This clone may be a read error of a much larger clone one base away. The conserved final phenylalanine or tryptophan is absent from the CDR3, which likely points to a read error. The V gene is TRBV6-1, the J gene TRBJ1-1; no firm D call. Germline CDR1 is MNHNS and CDR2 is SASEGT. CDR3 size: 13 residues. Between the trimmed V and J ends, which lost 6 bases and 2 bases, there was a span of 10 bases. CDR3 bases: TGTGCCAGCAGACGGGAGTTTAACACTGAAGCTTTCTCT. Translating it yields CASRREFNTEAFS.

This rearrangement joins TRBV5-1 to TRBJ1-1, with 9 bases aligning to TRBD1. The CDR3 covers 14 residues. The trim removed 4 bases at V and 4 bases at J, leaving 5 bases unmatched. CDR1 SGHRS and CDR2 YFSETQ come from the germline V gene. The CDR3 DNA is TGCGCCAGCAGCGGCGCGACAGGGGGCACTGAAGCTTTCTTT. Encoded protein: CASSGATGGTEAFF. The full variable domain, completed using reference TRBV5-1 and TRBJ1-1, is KAGVTQTPRYLIKTRGQQVTLSCSPISGHRSVSWYQQTPGQGLQFLFEYFSETQRNKGNFPGRFSGRQFSNSRSEMNVSTLELGDSALYLCASSGATGGTEAFFGQGTRLTVV.

This clonotype has at least ten counts. The V gene is TRBV28, the J gene TRBJ1-6; D is ambiguous. The CDR3 totals 14 residues. The V end was cut by 7 bases, the J end by 4 bases, with 11 bases between. Looked up from germline, CDR1 is MDHEN and CDR2 is SYDVKM. CDR3 DNA sequence: TGTGCCAGCAAGCCTGCTGGTTATAATTCACCCCTCCACTTT. The encoded protein is CASKPAGYNSPLHF.

V gene TRBV7-9 combines with J gene TRBJ2-3, with unresolved D. The CDR3 is 17 residues long. Germline V lookup: CDR1 SEHNR, CDR2 FQNEAQ (reference sequence). V was pared by 5 bases and J by 0 bases, with 18 bases between. The CDR3 here is CASSKIPPTFSTDTQYF. CDR3 coding DNA: TGTGCCAGCAGCAAAATACCACCTACTTTCAGCACAGATACGCAGTATTTT. Using reference TRBV7-9 and TRBJ2-3 for the parts outside the CDR3, the full variable domain is DTGVSQNPRHKITKRGQNVTFRCDPISEHNRLYWYRQTLGQGPEFLTYFQNEAQLEKSRLLSDRFSAERPKGSFSTLEIQRTEQGDSAMYLCASSKIPPTFSTDTQYFGPGTRLTVL.

This clonotype has more than one count but fewer than ten. The chain links TRBV18 to TRBJ1-6; D is unclear. The CDR3 is 13 residues long. CDR1 and CDR2 from the germline V gene are KGHSH and LQKENI. The V end lost 4 bases, the J end lost 7 bases, and 8 bases lay between the germline ends. Here the CDR3 DNA reads TGTGCCAGCTCACTTGATCCAAATTCACCCCTCCACTTT. This codes for CASSLDPNSPLHF.

The chain uses TRBV20-1 and TRBJ2-1, with TRBD1 as a possible D gene (5 bases). CDR3 length: 13 residues. Trimming took off 3 bases at V and 2 bases at J, with 8 bases between the two ends. From germline, CDR1 is DFQATT and CDR2 SNEGSKA (reference sequence). Here the CDR3 reads CSASQGTYNEQFF. The CDR3 region has the DNA TGCAGTGCTAGCCAGGGAACCTACAATGAGCAGTTCTTC.

The chain joins TRBV5-1 to TRBJ2-7, with 8 bases lining up with TRBD2. J was trimmed by 1 base and V by 4 bases; bases with no gene match: 4. This CDR3 contains 14 residues. The V gene's germline CDR1 is SGHRS and CDR2 YFSETQ. The CDR3 loop is CASSTGGASYEQYF. DNA for the CDR3: TGCGCCAGCAGCACCGGGGGGGCATCCTACGAGCAGTACTTC.

This clonotype showed up many times. The chain is built from TRBV28 and TRBJ1-1, with D perhaps TRBD1 (5 bases). The CDR3 spans 17 residues. V was shortened by 5 bases and J by 1 base, with 20 bases between the two germline ends. Looked up from germline, CDR1 is MDHEN and CDR2 is SYDVKM. CDR3 sequence (DNA): TGTGCCAGCAGTCCCTCCGGGAGGGGAGCACGGAACACTGAAGCTTTCTTT. Its protein product is CASSPSGRGARNTEAFF.

This clonotype was recorded many times. The chain is built from TRBV12-3 or TRBV12-4 and TRBJ1-3; D gene uncertain. With 6 bases removed from V and 3 bases from J, the gap between germline ends came to 12 bases. The CDR3 contains 14 residues. The CDR3 is CASSLARVGNTIYF. The CDR3 DNA reads TGTGCCAGCAGCTTGGCTCGAGTTGGAAACACCATATATTTT.

This clonotype was detected many times. The J gene is TRBJ2-2, the V gene TRBV24-1, with D possibly TRBD1 on 6 matching bases. Germline-derived CDR1 and CDR2 are KGHDR and SFDVKD. Trimming took 4 bases from V and 4 from J, leaving 12 bases between them. CDR3 length: 15 amino acids. The CDR3 is CATSDPGTLTGELFF. The CDR3 coding sequence is TGTGCCACCAGTGACCCCGGGACACTCACCGGGGAGCTGTTTTTT.

V is TRBV5-1 and J is TRBJ2-6; D might be TRBD1 (6 bases). The CDR3 is made up of 17 amino acids. V gave up 1 base and J gave up 2 bases, with 13 bases separating them. Germline V gene sequence: CDR1 SGHRS, CDR2 YFSETQ. CDR3 nucleotide sequence: TGCGCCAGCAGCTTGCCCGCGCAGGGGACTGGGGCCAACGTCCTGACTTTC. Translation: CASSLPAQGTGANVLTF.